Listed below are T cell receptor beta chains from one sample, sequenced in a study of T cells in Graves' hyperthyroidism and ophthalmopathy. TCRdb reprocessed the multiplex PCR reads via MiXCR and lists one record per CDR3 protein. The sample contains around 100,000 distinct CDR3 sequences, approximately 50% of which appear only once. The sample comprised blood. Every receptor here comes from a man aged 40-50 years with Graves' hyperthyroidism. The CDR3 runs from the conserved cysteine through the conserved F or W. D genes are given only for firm matches.

.	TRBV25-1	TRBJ1-1	CASSEWGSPIEAFF
.	TRBV2	TRBJ1-1	CASRRGVATNEAFF
.	TRBV11-2	TRBJ2-1	CASSSAPGRQQFF
TRBD2	TRBV20-1	TRBJ2-5	CSASGLLAGGPGETQYF
.	TRBV7-9	TRBJ2-5	CASRPLRQETQYF
TRBD1	TRBV11-3	TRBJ1-1	CASSSQGRTEAFF
TRBD1	TRBV7-2	TRBJ1-2	CASSQDEGGQSRLSYGYTF
.	TRBV10-1	TRBJ2-3	CASSEGNLVTDTQYF
TRBD2	TRBV29-1	TRBJ2-5	CSVEVAGPTYSNQPQETQYF
.	TRBV19	TRBJ2-7	CAWSVVWLGSYEQYF
.	TRBV19	TRBJ1-2	CASSPGGGNGYTF
.	TRBV28	TRBJ1-5	CASSLYMADSNQPQHF
TRBD1	TRBV27	TRBJ2-7	CASSGDRVGSEQYF
.	TRBV4-1	TRBJ1-5	CASSRFSGNSNQPQHF
TRBD1	TRBV29-1	TRBJ1-2	CSVEGQGAYGYTF
TRBD2	TRBV9	TRBJ2-3	CASSVAGGPPDEQYF
TRBD2	TRBV2	TRBJ2-3	CASSDTAGGHSTDTQYF
.	TRBV15	TRBJ2-6	CASSQDRSSGANVLTF
TRBD1	TRBV20-1	TRBJ1-1	CSASGIGQGTTEAFF
TRBD1	TRBV6-5	TRBJ2-3	CASSGPGQLTDTQYF
.	TRBV15	TRBJ2-5	CATRPRGGETQYF
.	TRBV12-3/TRBV12-4	TRBJ1-5	CASSLARDTNSNQPQHF
TRBD1	TRBV10-3	TRBJ1-2	CAISGATGASNYGYTF
TRBD2	TRBV10-2	TRBJ2-2	CASSESSSGRTTGELFF
.	TRBV4-1	TRBJ2-1	CASSQEQGSDLGEQFF
TRBD2	TRBV11-3	TRBJ2-7	CASSLVGGLAGGSEQYF
TRBD1	TRBV20-1	TRBJ2-6	CSAGTGRVSGANVLTF
.	TRBV20-1	TRBJ1-1	CSARSRTDDGAFF
.	TRBV7-9	TRBJ2-5	CASSLSGGMETQYF
.	TRBV29-1	TRBJ1-1	CSVDWTVLNTEAFF
.	TRBV2	TRBJ1-2	CASSDVGYGNTF
TRBD1	TRBV6-5	TRBJ2-4	CASSSAPGQKNIQYF
TRBD2	TRBV19	TRBJ2-1	CASSRLAGVYNEQFF
TRBD1	TRBV6-1	TRBJ1-2	CASTLWDRGQEGYTF
TRBD1	TRBV7-2	TRBJ1-2	CASRTGGDGYTF
TRBD2	TRBV7-9	TRBJ2-2	CASSLGSGRGTGELFF
.	TRBV7-2	TRBJ2-7	CASSTEGRGDYEQYF
.	TRBV24-1	TRBJ1-3	CATSDGHGNTIYF
.	TRBV6-1	TRBJ2-3	CASSEGTPDTQYF
TRBD1	TRBV2	TRBJ1-5	CASSLGQEPQPQHF
.	TRBV6-6	TRBJ2-2	CASSQAAGELFF
.	TRBV6-1	TRBJ2-7	CASTEIYEQCF
TRBD2	TRBV28	TRBJ2-7	CASSTTGGGNPYEQYF
.	TRBV19	TRBJ2-1	CASHRRGSSYNEQFF
.	TRBV27	TRBJ1-1	CASSLAFRAKTEAFF
.	TRBV10-2	TRBJ1-2	CASSLGSNYGYTF
.	TRBV19	TRBJ1-2	CASRSGGGFRNYGYTF
.	TRBV27	TRBJ2-7	CASSTYSDNAGQYF
.	TRBV20-1	TRBJ1-2	CSARDNRGNYGYTF
TRBD1	TRBV18	TRBJ2-7	CASSPPSGQGAYEQYF
.	TRBV11-2	TRBJ2-3	CASSSPQGFSTDTQYF
.	TRBV7-6	TRBJ1-4	CASSLMAPPPGDKLFF
.	TRBV4-3	TRBJ1-5	CASSQGAVNNQPQHF